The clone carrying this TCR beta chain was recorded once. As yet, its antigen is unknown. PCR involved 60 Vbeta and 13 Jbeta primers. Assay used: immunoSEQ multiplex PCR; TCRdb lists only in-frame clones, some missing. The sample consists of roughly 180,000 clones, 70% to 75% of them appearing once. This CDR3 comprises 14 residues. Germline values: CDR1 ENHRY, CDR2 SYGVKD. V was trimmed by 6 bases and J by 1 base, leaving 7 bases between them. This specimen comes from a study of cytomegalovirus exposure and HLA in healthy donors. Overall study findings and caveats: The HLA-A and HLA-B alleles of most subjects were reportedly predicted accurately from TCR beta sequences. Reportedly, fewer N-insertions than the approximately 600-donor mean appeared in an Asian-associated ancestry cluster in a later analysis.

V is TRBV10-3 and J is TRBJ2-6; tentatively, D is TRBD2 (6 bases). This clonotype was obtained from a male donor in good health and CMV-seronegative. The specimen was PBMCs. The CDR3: CAIRRGSGANVLTF. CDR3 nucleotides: TGTGCCATCAGGCGGGGTTCTGGGGCCAACGTCCTGACTTTC.